There are many counts of the clone carrying this TCR beta chain. This sample was included in a study of T cells in Graves' hyperthyroidism and ophthalmopathy. CDR3 length: 13 residues. V shed 3 bases and J shed 5 bases, with 7 bases lying between them. CDR1 and CDR2 (germline): LNHDA, SQIVND (reference sequence). The investigators amplified TCR beta CDR3 regions from RNA transcripts. The HTBI primer set served for first-round RT-PCR of the TCR CDR3. TCRdb re-analysed the multiplex PCR reads in MiXCR, keeping a single row per CDR3 protein. The sample yields roughly 180,000 distinct CDR3 sequences, approximately 17% seen once. An absence of ophthalmopathy progression within 18 months meant stable Graves' hyperthyroidism. Newly diagnosed patients aged 18 to 65 had hyperthyroidism of under 2 months' duration. Uncontrolled infection, other autoimmune disease, pregnancy or lactation led to exclusion.

The receptor was isolated from a woman aged 45-65 years with Graves' hyperthyroidism. Sequencing was performed on blood. The gene calls are TRBV19 and TRBJ2-2; D ambiguous. DNA for the CDR3: TGTGCCAGTAGTATCCTCCAAACCGGGGAGCTGTTTTTT. It translates to CASSILQTGELFF.